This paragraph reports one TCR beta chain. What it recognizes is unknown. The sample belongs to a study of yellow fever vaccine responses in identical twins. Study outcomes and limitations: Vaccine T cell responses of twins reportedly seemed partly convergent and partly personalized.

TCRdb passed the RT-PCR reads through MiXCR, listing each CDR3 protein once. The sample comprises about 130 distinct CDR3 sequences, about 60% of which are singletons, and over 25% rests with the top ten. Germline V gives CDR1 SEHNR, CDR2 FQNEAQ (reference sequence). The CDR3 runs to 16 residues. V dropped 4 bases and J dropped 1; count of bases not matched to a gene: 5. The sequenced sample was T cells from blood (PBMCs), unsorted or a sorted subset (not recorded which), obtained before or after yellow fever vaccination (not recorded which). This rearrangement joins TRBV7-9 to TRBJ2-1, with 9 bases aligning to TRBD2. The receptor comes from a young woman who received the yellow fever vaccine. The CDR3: CASSSEREVSYNEQFF. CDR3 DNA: TGTGCCAGCAGCTCAGAGCGGGAGGTTTCCTACAATGAGCAGTTCTTC. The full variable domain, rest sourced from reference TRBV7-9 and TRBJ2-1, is DTGVSQNPRHKITKRGQNVTFRCDPISEHNRLYWYRQTLGQGPEFLTYFQNEAQLEKSRLLSDRFSAERPKGSFSTLEIQRTEQGDSAMYLCASSSEREVSYNEQFFGPGTRLTVL.